Listed here are 24 T cell receptor beta chains from one sample, sequenced in a study of cytomegalovirus exposure and HLA in healthy donors. The study ran its PCR with 60 Vbeta and 13 Jbeta primers. Clones were read by immunoSEQ multiplex PCR, and TCRdb kept only the in-frame ones, dropping some. The table includes more than 110,000 clones, around 77% detected once. Specimen: PBMCs. All receptors come from a young man in good health and CMV-seronegative.

The chain has TRBV6-6 and TRBJ2-3; TRBD1 matches at 9 bases. J lost 5 bases, V lost 4 bases, and 10 bases had no gene match. From germline, CDR1 is MNHNY and CDR2 SVGAGI (reference sequence). This CDR3 contains 16 residues. CDR3 amino acids: CASSFTGTGIGDTQYF. DNA for the CDR3: TGTGCCAGCAGTTTTACCGGGACAGGGATTGGAGATACGCAGTATTTT.

This chain uses TRBV6-1 with TRBJ1-5, with 7 bases that match TRBD1. Germline V gives CDR1 MNHNS, CDR2 SASEGT. J was trimmed by 7 bases and V by 4 bases; bases with no gene match: 7. CDR3 size: 14 residues. The chain's CDR3 is CASSVQGGEQPQHF. Written as DNA, the CDR3 is TGTGCCAGCAGTGTTCAGGGGGGTGAACAGCCCCAGCATTTT.

This chain joins TRBV2 and TRBJ1-2; D uncertain. The CDR3 extends over 15 amino acids. Germline assignment: CDR1 SNHLY and CDR2 FYNNEI. Trimming took off 1 base at V and 2 bases at J, with 11 bases between the two ends. The CDR3: CASSEVGRINYGYTF. The CDR3 DNA sequence: TGTGCCAGCAGTGAAGTGGGCAGGATAAACTATGGCTACACCTTC.

The rearrangement links TRBV5-1 to TRBJ2-5, with D possibly being TRBD1 (6 bases). Trimming cost V 4 bases and J 2 bases, with 15 bases left between them. This CDR3 is 15 amino acids long. Germline CDR1 is SGHRS and CDR2 is YFSETQ. Here the CDR3 DNA reads TGCGCCAGCAGCGGAACCGGGACACGACAAGAGACCCAGTACTTC. Residues: CASSGTGTRQETQYF.

V and J are TRBV13 and TRBJ1-5; the D is unclear. The V gene lost 3 bases and the J gene lost 7 bases, with 7 bases spanning the gap. The germline V gene has CDR1 PRHDT and CDR2 FYEKMQ (reference sequence). The CDR3 contains 12 residues. The CDR3 loop is CASSFTGQPQHF. For the CDR3, the DNA is TGTGCCAGCAGCTTCACGGGGCAGCCCCAGCATTTT.

The rearrangement uses TRBV4-1 and TRBJ2-3, with D tentatively TRBD2 (5 bases). Deletions cut 1 base from V and 4 bases from J, with 12 bases between. Germline lookup yields CDR1 MGHRA and CDR2 YSYEKL. This CDR3 comprises 15 residues. In nucleotides, the CDR3 is TGCGCCAGCAGCCAAGTATTCGGGATTTCAGATACGCAGTATTTT. The encoded protein is CASSQVFGISDTQYF.

This rearrangement joins TRBV7-9 to TRBJ1-4; maybe TRBD1 (6 bases). CDR1 is SEHNR, CDR2 FQNEAQ, per germline (reference sequence). This CDR3 has 16 residues. V dropped 3 bases and J dropped 3 bases, with 14 bases sitting between them. The CDR3 region is CASSLPTGSSNEKLFF. CDR3 DNA sequence: TGTGCCAGCAGCTTGCCCACAGGGTCCTCTAATGAAAAACTGTTTTTT.

The CDR3 region is CASNEGGSGKTQYF. The CDR3 nucleotides read TGTGCCAGCAACGAGGGGGGGAGTGGAAAGACCCAGTACTTC. The chain is built from TRBV25-1 and TRBJ2-5; possible D gene TRBD2, 7 bases. Per germline, CDR1 MGHDK and CDR2 SYGVNS. Trimming pared 7 bases from V and 6 bases from J, leaving 18 bases between. The CDR3 length is 14 residues.

This clone was observed a single time. The rearrangement uses TRBV5-1 and TRBJ2-3, with 7 bases that match TRBD2. Trimming removed 6 bases from V and 1 base from J; junction bases left unmatched: 17. The CDR3 contains 18 residues. The germline gives CDR1 SGHRS, CDR2 YFSETQ. The CDR3 bases are TGCGCCAGCAAGCGAGGGAGGGACGGGGACCCTCGCACAGATACGCAGTATTTT. The encoded protein is CASKRGRDGDPRTDTQYF.

The CDR3 DNA is TGTGCCAGCAGTTCTGGGGGCAGGAACACTGAAGCTTTCTTT. Protein product: CASSSGGRNTEAFF. The chain couples TRBV28 to TRBJ1-1; D might be TRBD1 (6 bases). Trimming pared 4 bases from V and 1 base from J, leaving 10 bases between. Germline V gene lookup returns CDR1 MDHEN and CDR2 SYDVKM. This CDR3 comprises 14 residues.

This chain connects TRBV4-1 to TRBJ2-4; D remains unclear. The germline V gene has CDR1 MGHRA and CDR2 YSYEKL. This CDR3 has 14 amino acids. V was cut by 1 base and J by 7 bases, with 11 bases left in between. CDR3 sequence: CASSQGVAGNIQYF. In nucleotides, the CDR3 is TGCGCCAGCAGCCAAGGAGTCGCCGGGAACATTCAGTACTTC.

The table lists this clone with a few counts. The gene calls are TRBV28 and TRBJ1-4; 8 bases are shared with TRBD1. With 7 bases clipped from V and 6 bases from J, the junction kept 10 bases outside the gene matches. Germline-derived CDR1 and CDR2 are MDHEN and SYDVKM. This CDR3 spans 15 amino acids. The CDR3 is CASIRSTGAYEKLFF. CDR3 in DNA: TGTGCCAGCATCCGCTCGACAGGGGCGTATGAAAAACTGTTTTTT.

This clone was detected only a few times. The chain is built from TRBV5-1 and TRBJ2-7; 8 bases match TRBD1. Per germline, CDR1 SGHRS and CDR2 YFSETQ. After removal of 3 bases from V and 9 bases from J, the junction contained 11 bases not matched to a gene. CDR3 size: 14 residues. The CDR3 loop is CASSSSGQATAQYF. CDR3 DNA: TGCGCCAGCAGCTCATCGGGACAGGCTACGGCGCAGTACTTC.

This clone was detected only a few times. V and J are TRBV27 and TRBJ1-4; D ambiguous. Trimming removed 3 bases at V and 5 bases at J, with 13 bases between. The CDR3 contains 15 residues. Germline CDR1 reads MNHEY; CDR2 reads SMNVEV (reference sequence). CDR3 residues: CASSFLGSDNEKLFF. CDR3 DNA sequence: TGTGCCAGCAGTTTTCTCGGCAGCGACAATGAAAAACTGTTTTTT.

J is TRBJ2-5 and V is TRBV28; 7 bases are a match to TRBD1. Per the germline V gene, CDR1 is MDHEN and CDR2 is SYDVKM. This CDR3 has 16 residues. Unmatched junction bases numbered 13, after V lost 5 bases and J lost 4 bases. CDR3 sequence reads: CASSKGAGLGIETQYF. The CDR3, as DNA: TGTGCCAGCAGTAAGGGGGCGGGCTTGGGGATAGAGACCCAGTACTTC.

The chain carries TRBV6-6 and TRBJ2-5; 7 bases map to TRBD1. The V and J ends lost 0 bases and 4 bases, in that order; junction bases with no gene match: 8. CDR1 and CDR2 (germline): MNHNY, SVGAGI (reference sequence). The CDR3 length is 16 residues. CDR3 coding DNA: TGTGCCAGCAGTTACTCGACAGGGAGTCTAGGAGAGACCCAGTACTTC. Encoded protein: CASSYSTGSLGETQYF.

This CDR3 is CASSPQGSAGIPTNEKLFF. The CDR3 DNA follows: TGTGCCAGCTCACCTCAGGGGTCGGCCGGAATTCCAACTAATGAAAAACTGTTTTTT. The chain uses TRBV18 and TRBJ1-4, with D maybe TRBD1 (6 bases). Per germline, CDR1 KGHSH and CDR2 LQKENI. V lost 3 bases, J lost 0 bases, and 20 bases lay in between. The CDR3 length is 19 residues.

V usage is TRBV27 and J usage is TRBJ2-1, with 14 nucleotides matching TRBD2. The CDR3 is 20 residues long. Losses at the gene ends were 3 bases for V and 2 bases for J; bases not matched to a gene: 12. CDR1 is MNHEY, CDR2 SMNVEV, per germline (reference sequence). The CDR3 loop reads CASSFRRGLAGGGAYNEQFF. The CDR3 nucleotides read TGTGCCAGCAGTTTTCGCCGTGGACTAGCGGGAGGAGGGGCCTACAATGAGCAGTTCTTC.

The gene calls are TRBV5-1 and TRBJ2-2; 9 bases align to TRBD1. V dropped 3 bases and J dropped 6; count of bases not matched to a gene: 3. CDR3 size: 14 residues. Germline values: CDR1 SGHRS, CDR2 YFSETQ. In DNA, the CDR3 is TGCGCCAGCAGCTCTAGACAGGGGGCCGGGGAGCTGTTTTTT. Amino acids: CASSSRQGAGELFF.

The chain carries TRBV28 and TRBJ1-1; D unresolved. V was clipped by 2 bases and J by 4 bases, with 11 bases between them. Germline V gene lookup returns CDR1 MDHEN and CDR2 SYDVKM. The CDR3 covers 14 residues. As DNA, the CDR3 is TGTGCCAGCAGTTTAGGACTGGGGAGCACTGAAGCTTTCTTT. Its translation: CASSLGLGSTEAFF.

This clone came up a few times. V is TRBV28 and J is TRBJ2-7, with unresolved D. The CDR3 length is 11 residues. Germline V CDR1 and CDR2: MDHEN, SYDVKM. V lost 5 bases, J lost 3 bases, and 5 bases lay in between. CDR3 sequence: CASSLNYEQYF. The CDR3 DNA is TGTGCCAGCAGTCTAAACTACGAGCAGTACTTC.

This clone was counted a few times. This chain uses TRBV6-1 with TRBJ2-7, with unresolved D. CDR3 length equals 11 residues. Deletions cut 5 bases from V and 4 bases from J, with 6 bases between. CDR1 is MNHNS, CDR2 SASEGT, per germline. CDR3 region: CASSPSYEQYF. CDR3 bases: TGTGCCAGCAGTCCCTCTTACGAGCAGTACTTC.

This clone was seen only a few times. V and J are TRBV6-5 and TRBJ2-7; 11 bases agree with TRBD1. The CDR3 sequence is 14 residues long. The germline V gene encodes CDR1 MNHEY and CDR2 SVGAGI. J lost 3 bases, V lost 6 bases, and 4 bases had no gene match. CDR3 residues: CASSSGQGVYEQYF. The DNA for the CDR3 is TGTGCCAGCAGCTCGGGACAGGGGGTCTACGAGCAGTACTTC.

The chain has TRBV10-3 and TRBJ2-7; 7 bases agree with TRBD1. Trimming at V came to 5 bases and at J to 5 bases, leaving 6 bases not matched to a gene. The germline gives CDR1 ENHRY, CDR2 SYGVKD. The CDR3 length is 13 residues. Here the CDR3 DNA reads TGTGCCATCAGTTACAGGGGTGAGGACGAGCAGTACTTC. Translation gives CAISYRGEDEQYF.